This entry lists 30 T cell receptor beta chains sequenced from one sample in a study of cytomegalovirus exposure and HLA in healthy donors. 60 Vbeta and 13 Jbeta primers were used in PCR. TCRdb's table, derived via immunoSEQ multiplex PCR, lists solely in-frame clones and lacks some. The data contain tens of thousands of clones, approximately 78% of them singletons. The sequenced material came from PBMCs. The receptors stem from a woman in her 30s in good health and CMV-seronegative.

This chain connects TRBV5-6 to TRBJ1-6, with 7 bases lining up with TRBD1. This CDR3 is 18 amino acids long. V was pared by 4 bases and J by 5 bases, with 15 bases of the junction left unmatched. Germline V gene lookup returns CDR1 SGHDT and CDR2 YYEEEE. CDR3 loop: CASSPGRTGVLNNSPLHF. Here the CDR3 DNA reads TGTGCCAGCAGCCCCGGTCGGACAGGTGTGCTTAATAATTCACCCCTCCACTTT.

This clone was observed once. The J gene is TRBJ2-7, the V gene TRBV30; D is uncertain. V shed 2 bases and J shed 1 base, with 12 bases lying between them. This CDR3 region has 14 residues. The germline CDR1 and CDR2 sequences are GTSNPN and SVGIG (reference sequence). CDR3 in DNA: TGTGCCTGGAGTTTAACTTTTCCTTCCTACGAGCAGTACTTC. Protein product: CAWSLTFPSYEQYF.

The CDR3 coding sequence is TGTGCCAGCAGCGTAGGACAGCTTGCAACTAATGAAAAACTGTTTTTT. It is translated as CASSVGQLATNEKLFF. The V call is TRBV9, the J call TRBJ1-4; tentative D call: TRBD1 (5 bases). The CDR3 length is 16 residues. The V end lost 0 bases, the J end lost 0 bases, and 9 bases lay between the germline ends. CDR1 and CDR2 (germline): SGDLS, YYNGEE.

The chain combines TRBV7-2 with TRBJ2-1, with 10 positions matching TRBD2. The CDR3 sequence is 17 residues long. Germline V gene sequence: CDR1 SGHTA, CDR2 FQGNSA. After removal of 2 bases from V and 9 bases from J, the junction contained 13 bases not matched to a gene. CDR3 coding DNA: TGTGCCAGCAGCTTATTAGGACTAGCGGATAGAGCGTCTGAGCAGTTCTTC. Residues: CASSLLGLADRASEQFF.

The V call is TRBV5-1, the J call TRBJ1-5; the match to TRBD1 covers 12 bases. Germline V lookup: CDR1 SGHRS, CDR2 YFSETQ. V dropped 4 bases and J dropped 4; count of bases not matched to a gene: 6. The CDR3 is 16 residues long. The CDR3: CASSIGTGGVNQPQHF. For the CDR3, the DNA is TGCGCCAGCAGCATCGGGACAGGGGGCGTGAATCAGCCCCAGCATTTT.

This rearrangement joins TRBV6-1 to TRBJ2-7; D might be TRBD2 (5 bases). The ends were cut back, 7 bases at V and 4 bases at J, with 11 bases in the middle. CDR1 and CDR2 from the germline V gene are MNHNS and SASEGT. The CDR3 runs 12 residues. The CDR3 DNA reads as TGTGCCAGCACCCAACAGCGGTACGAGCAGTACTTC. Encoded protein: CASTQQRYEQYF.

This clone showed up just a few times. The chain links TRBV5-1 to TRBJ2-1; 9 nucleotides match TRBD2. The trim removed 0 bases at V and 6 bases at J, leaving 7 bases unmatched. Looked up from germline, CDR1 is SGHRS and CDR2 is YFSETQ. This CDR3 region has 16 residues. This CDR3 is CASSLAGTSRVNEQFF. The CDR3, as DNA: TGCGCCAGCAGCTTGGCCGGGACTAGCAGGGTCAATGAGCAGTTCTTC.

As DNA, the CDR3 is TGTGCCAGCAGGGGACAGACCTACGAGCAGTACTTC. Amino acids: CASRGQTYEQYF. The chain recombines TRBV28 with TRBJ2-7, with 7 positions matching TRBD1. Germline loops: CDR1 MDHEN, CDR2 SYDVKM. V lost 6 bases and J lost 2; bases outside the gene matches: 1. The CDR3 runs to 12 residues.

This clone was observed a single time. The chain recombines TRBV30 with TRBJ2-1, with 10 bases identical to TRBD2. The CDR3 is 14 residues long. J gave up 6 bases and V 2 bases, and 4 bases lay outside the gene matches. CDR1 is GTSNPN and CDR2 is SVGIG in the germline V gene (reference sequence). In DNA form, the CDR3 reads TGTGCCTGGAGTTCTGAGCGGGGGGGCAATGAGCAGTTCTTC. Translation gives CAWSSERGGNEQFF.

The chain combines TRBV6-5 with TRBJ2-7; a possible D gene is TRBD2 (5 bases). Deletions cut 5 bases from V and 4 bases from J, with 15 bases between. From germline, CDR1 is MNHEY and CDR2 SVGAGI. CDR3 length: 14 residues. CDR3 amino acids: CASSMDRDLYEQYF. The CDR3 coding sequence is TGTGCCAGCAGTATGGACCGGGATTTATACGAGCAGTACTTC.

The V gene is TRBV7-8, the J gene TRBJ2-7, with TRBD2 matching 10 bases. The V and J ends lost 3 bases and 4 bases, in that order; junction bases with no gene match: 6. CDR1 is SGHVS and CDR2 is FQNEAQ in the germline V gene. The CDR3 runs to 15 residues. This CDR3 reads CASSFGGTSVYEQYF. CDR3 coding DNA: TGTGCCAGCAGCTTTGGCGGGACTAGCGTTTACGAGCAGTACTTC.

This clone was counted ten times or more. This rearrangement joins TRBV11-3 to TRBJ1-1, with D hard to call. CDR1 is SGHNT, CDR2 YENEEA, per germline. The CDR3 has 13 amino acids. Trimming pared 2 bases from V and 2 bases from J, leaving 6 bases between. The CDR3 is CASSLFLNTEAFF. CDR3 DNA sequence: TGTGCCAGCAGCTTATTCCTCAACACTGAAGCTTTCTTT.

This clone showed up just a few times. The CDR3 sequence: CASSEEGGTGGNTIYF. The CDR3 DNA follows: TGTGCCAGCAGTGAAGAAGGTGGGACAGGAGGAAACACCATATATTTT. The chain links TRBV6-1 to TRBJ1-3, with TRBD1 identical over 8 bases. V shed 1 base, J shed 4 bases, and the junction held 6 bases outside the gene matches. CDR1 and CDR2 from the germline V gene are MNHNS and SASEGT. The CDR3 is 16 amino acids.

The V and J genes are TRBV7-9 and TRBJ1-2; possible D gene TRBD1, 6 bases. This CDR3 has 14 residues. Per germline, CDR1 SEHNR and CDR2 FQNEAQ (reference sequence). Trimming left V 5 bases short and J 3 bases short, with 13 bases between. CDR3 amino acids: CASSRGAAHYGYTF. Written as DNA, the CDR3 is TGTGCCAGCAGCCGGGGGGCGGCCCACTATGGCTACACCTTC.

The genes are TRBV7-8 and TRBJ2-6; 10 bases line up with TRBD1. CDR1 and CDR2 from the germline V gene are SGHVS and FQNEAQ. The CDR3 spans 19 residues. V gave up 5 bases and J gave up 0 bases; unmatched junction bases: 10. CDR3 residues: CASSPRATGGDSGANVLTF. DNA for the CDR3: TGTGCCAGCAGCCCGCGAGCGACAGGGGGCGACTCTGGGGCCAACGTCCTGACTTTC.

The CDR3 DNA reads as TGTGCCTGGAGCAGGGTTGCAGAGACCCAGTACTTC. Residues: CAWSRVAETQYF. This chain links TRBV30 with TRBJ2-5; possible D gene TRBD1, 5 bases. The CDR3 has 12 amino acids. Trimming pared 3 bases from V and 4 bases from J, leaving 9 bases between. The germline V gene has CDR1 GTSNPN and CDR2 SVGIG (reference sequence).

CDR3 DNA sequence: TGTGCCAGCAGCCGGGTCCCCGGAGAGACCCAGTACTTC. It specifies CASSRVPGETQYF. The rearrangement joins TRBV7-3 to TRBJ2-5; D gene unclear. The length of the CDR3 is 13 residues. Germline assignment: CDR1 SGHTA and CDR2 FQGTGA. Trimming took 5 bases from V and 4 from J, leaving 11 bases between them.

This clone showed up just a few times. This chain uses TRBV6-6 with TRBJ1-2; perhaps TRBD1 as D (6 bases). Trimming took 4 bases from V and 8 from J, leaving 11 bases between them. From germline, CDR1 is MNHNY and CDR2 SVGAGI (reference sequence). This CDR3 comprises 12 residues. The CDR3 loop reads CASSFNRVGYTF. As DNA, the CDR3 is TGTGCCAGCAGTTTCAACAGGGTAGGCTACACCTTC.

In this sample, this clone turned up once. The chain uses TRBV30 and TRBJ2-7, with TRBD2 as a possible D gene (5 bases). This CDR3 has 15 amino acids. The V gene's germline CDR1 is GTSNPN and CDR2 SVGIG (reference sequence). Trimming cost V 0 bases and J 2 bases, with 14 bases left between them. The CDR3 DNA reads as TGTGCCTGGAGTGTAACGGGGATTAACCCCTACGAGCAGTACTTC. It translates to CAWSVTGINPYEQYF.

The J gene is TRBJ2-5, the V gene TRBV6-1; D is possibly TRBD1 (7 bases). The CDR3 runs to 13 residues. The V and J ends lost 3 bases and 4 bases respectively, with 9 bases between them. Per germline, CDR1 MNHNS and CDR2 SASEGT. CDR3 sequence: CASSDRGAETQYF. The CDR3 region has the DNA TGTGCCAGCAGTGACAGGGGGGCAGAGACCCAGTACTTC.

J is TRBJ2-5 and V is TRBV30; no firm D call. The CDR3 has 14 amino acids. CDR1 and CDR2 from the germline V gene are GTSNPN and SVGIG (reference sequence). Trimming cost V 1 base and J 5 bases, with 14 bases left between them. The CDR3 DNA sequence: TGTGCCTGGAGTGACCCCCGCTTGAGGGAGACCCAGTACTTC. It translates to CAWSDPRLRETQYF.

Only a few counts were recorded for this clone. The chain recombines TRBV29-1 with TRBJ1-1; D is ambiguous. CDR3 length: 13 amino acids. V gave up 6 bases and J gave up 2 bases, with 13 bases separating them. Germline-derived CDR1 and CDR2 are SQVTM and ANQGSEA. Here the CDR3 reads CSVPGSHNTEAFF. In DNA, the CDR3 is TGCAGCGTCCCGGGGTCGCATAACACTGAAGCTTTCTTT.

The chain has TRBV28 and TRBJ2-5; possible D gene TRBD1, 6 bases. With 8 bases removed from V and 3 bases from J, the gap between germline ends came to 13 bases. Germline CDR1 MDHEN, CDR2 SYDVKM. CDR3 length equals 13 residues. The CDR3 here is CASGGYPKETQYF. The CDR3, as DNA: TGTGCCAGCGGGGGCTACCCTAAAGAGACCCAGTACTTC.

The chain links TRBV28 to TRBJ2-3, with D tentatively TRBD1 (6 bases). The CDR3 spans 18 residues. Germline V gene lookup returns CDR1 MDHEN and CDR2 SYDVKM. V dropped 1 base and J dropped 0 bases, with 17 bases sitting between them. Written as DNA, the CDR3 is TGTGCCAGCAGTTTATCGAGGACAGACTTTTCTAGCACAGATACGCAGTATTTT. Residues: CASSLSRTDFSSTDTQYF.

V and J are TRBV6-4 and TRBJ2-5; D may be TRBD2 (5 bases). The CDR3 spans 13 residues. The germline gives CDR1 MRHNA, CDR2 SNTAGT. Trimming shortened V by 4 bases and J by 1 base, and 7 bases separated the two germline ends. The CDR3 loop is CASSVAPQETQYF. As DNA, the CDR3 is TGTGCCAGCAGTGTAGCGCCCCAAGAGACCCAGTACTTC.

The chain links TRBV29-1 to TRBJ1-1; TRBD1 aligns across 8 bases. With 6 bases clipped from V and 2 bases from J, the junction kept 5 bases outside the gene matches. The CDR3 has 13 residues. Germline CDR1 reads SQVTM; CDR2 reads ANQGSEA. The CDR3 loop reads CSVPGTGNTEAFF. The DNA of the CDR3 is TGCAGCGTCCCCGGGACAGGTAACACTGAAGCTTTCTTT.

On this clone: At one end, the junction sequence differs from germline, possibly due to a read error. The J gene is TRBJ2-2, the V gene TRBV30; D might be TRBD1 (6 bases). Germline values: CDR1 GTSNPN, CDR2 SVGIG (reference sequence). The CDR3 is 14 residues long. The CDR3 protein is CAWSSGHFTGELFF. Here the CDR3 DNA reads TGTGCCTGGAGCTCGGGACATTTCACCGGGGAGTTGTTTTTT.

On this clone itself: Other DNA sequences within the sample encode an identical CDR3. DNA for the CDR3: TGCAGCGTGGAAAGGACAGGGGACTACGAGCAGTACTTC. Translated, it gives CSVERTGDYEQYF. V and J are TRBV29-1 and TRBJ2-7, with 9 bases fitting TRBD1. The CDR3 consists of 13 residues. From germline, CDR1 is SQVTM and CDR2 ANQGSEA. V dropped 6 bases and J dropped 3; count of bases not matched to a gene: 6.

The gene calls are TRBV6-1 and TRBJ1-5; the D gene is possibly TRBD1 (6 bases). The CDR3 is 15 residues long. Germline values: CDR1 MNHNS, CDR2 SASEGT. Trimming took off 1 base at V and 2 bases at J, with 9 bases between the two ends. The CDR3: CASSEVGGGNQPQHF. As DNA, the CDR3 is TGTGCCAGCAGTGAAGTAGGGGGTGGCAATCAGCCCCAGCATTTT.

V is TRBV7-2 and J is TRBJ1-1, with 7 bases fitting TRBD1. The V gene end was trimmed by 3 bases and the J gene end by 1 base; junction bases not matched to a gene: 11. This CDR3 has 17 amino acids. Germline CDR1 reads SGHTA; CDR2 reads FQGNSA. In nucleotides, the CDR3 is TGTGCCAGCAGCTTGGTAGGTTCGAGGGGGCCGAACACTGAAGCTTTCTTT. This translates into CASSLVGSRGPNTEAFF.